This T cell receptor beta chain was sequenced during a study of T-cell reconstitution after alpha-beta-depleted transplantation in children. For TCRbeta, the library was prepared with unique molecular identifiers. Using its own MiXCR run on the PCR reads, TCRdb lists one record per CDR3 protein. The repertoire includes about 610,000 distinct CDR3 sequences, approximately 10% of them detected once, and about 4.2% sits in the top ten. With V trimmed by 4 bases and J by 4 bases, 4 bases remained unmatched. The CDR3 contains 16 residues. Looked up from germline, CDR1 is KGHDR and CDR2 is SFDVKD. The chain employs TRBV24-1 and TRBJ2-5; 14 bases match TRBD2. The clonotype was recovered from a human donor who donated a stem cell graft to a child with acute myeloid leukemia. The sample was PBMCs from the stem cell graft donor, taken from the stem cell graft. DNA for the CDR3: TGTGCCACCAGTGACCCTGGGACTAGCGGGGGAGAGACCCAGTACTTC. Amino acids: CATSDPGTSGGETQYF.